This is a list of T cell receptor beta chains from one sample in a study of T cell responses to AZD1222 COVID-19 vaccine. TCRdb keeps only in-frame clones here, not all; method: immunoSEQ multiplex PCR. This table holds about 92,000 clones, about 89% found once. The specimen was peripheral blood, collected on day 0 of AZD1222 vaccination. The receptors originated from an adult in good health. Both conserved end residues are part of each CDR3. D genes are given only for firm matches. For some rows the clone size is stated as once, few or many, or as a class when expanded; others skip it.

J gene	D gene	V gene	clone size	CDR3 protein	CDR3 DNA
TRBJ2-1	.	TRBV7-3	once	CASSEQLSSYNEQFF	TGTGCCAGCAGCGAACAGTTGAGCTCCTACAATGAGCAGTTCTTC
TRBJ1-2	TRBD1	TRBV6-5	.	CASSYSGTAIGYTF	TGTGCCAGCAGTTACTCCGGGACAGCTATCGGCTACACCTTC
TRBJ1-1	.	TRBV10-3	once	CAIRDDTEAFF	TGTGCCATCAGGGACGACACTGAAGCTTTCTTT
TRBJ2-3	.	TRBV14	.	CASSPLRGAPTDTQYF	TGTGCCAGCAGTCCCCTACGGGGGGCCCCGACAGATACGCAGTATTTT
TRBJ1-3	TRBD1	TRBV19	.	CASRQGQNSGNTIYF	TGTGCCAGTCGACAGGGCCAGAACTCTGGAAACACCATATATTTT
TRBJ2-1	.	TRBV4-3	.	CASSQGPRNEQFF	TGCGCCAGCAGCCAAGGTCCGCGCAATGAGCAGTTCTTC
TRBJ1-5	.	TRBV2	once	CAITGSGPGNPQHF	TGTGCCATAACGGGGTCAGGCCCCGGTAACCCCCAGCATTTT
TRBJ1-1	.	TRBV6-5	.	CASSRGANTEAFF	TGTGCCAGCAGCCGAGGAGCGAACACTGAAGCTTTCTTT
TRBJ2-7	TRBD2	TRBV11-3	.	CASSRGEGNEQYF	TGTGCCAGCAGCCGAGGGGAGGGGAACGAGCAGTACTTC
TRBJ1-1	.	TRBV28	.	CASSPAWGTEAFF	TGTGCCAGCAGTCCGGCCTGGGGCACTGAAGCTTTCTTT
TRBJ2-3	.	TRBV10-1	.	CASSEGRRGAGTQYF	TGCGCCAGCAGTGAAGGTCGGCGGGGTGCAGGTACGCAGTATTTT
TRBJ2-2	.	TRBV7-3	.	CASSLGGLGELFF	TGTGCCAGCAGCTTAGGGGGTCTGGGGGAGCTGTTTTTT
TRBJ1-3	.	TRBV18	.	CASSPMDRGYGNTIYF	TGTGCCAGCTCCCCCATGGATAGGGGCTATGGAAACACCATATATTTT
TRBJ1-1	.	TRBV27	.	CASSLRENTEAFF	TGTGCCAGCAGTTTACGAGAGAACACTGAAGCTTTCTTT
TRBJ1-1	.	TRBV29-1	few	CSVCQIRGTEAFF	TGCAGCGTTTGTCAGATCCGAGGCACTGAAGCTTTCTTT
TRBJ2-2	.	TRBV6-4	.	CASSQGTGELFF	TGTGCCAGCAGTCAAGGTACCGGGGAGCTGTTTTTT
TRBJ2-5	TRBD2	TRBV7-6	.	CASSRTALAGKETQYF	TGTGCCAGCAGCCGCACCGCTCTAGCGGGAAAAGAGACCCAGTACTTC
TRBJ1-2	.	TRBV4-3	.	CASSHPGTSYGYTF	TGCGCCAGCAGCCACCCAGGGACCTCCTATGGCTACACCTTC
TRBJ2-1	.	TRBV24-1	.	CATSASISGNNEQFF	TGTGCCACCAGCGCAAGCATTTCGGGGAACAATGAGCAGTTCTTC
TRBJ2-3	.	TRBV28	.	CASSTSGEGTDTQYF	TGTGCCAGCAGTACCAGCGGAGAGGGCACAGATACGCAGTATTTT
TRBJ2-7	TRBD1	TRBV6-5	.	CASSRTGYEQYF	TGTGCCAGCAGTAGGACAGGGTACGAGCAGTACTTC
TRBJ1-2	TRBD1	TRBV28	.	CAGLTGGGYGYTF	TGTGCCGGCCTTACAGGGGGCGGGTATGGCTACACCTTC
TRBJ1-5	.	TRBV7-8	.	CASSQQTGNQPQHF	TGTGCCAGCAGCCAACAAACAGGGAATCAGCCCCAGCATTTT
TRBJ1-2	.	TRBV30	.	CAWSEGPDRVKANYGYTF	TGTGCCTGGAGCGAGGGCCCGGACAGAGTTAAAGCTAACTATGGCTACACCTTC
TRBJ1-1	.	TRBV4-3	.	CASSQGGGGTEAFF	TGCGCCAGCAGCCAAGGTGGGGGAGGCACTGAAGCTTTCTTT
TRBJ2-1	TRBD1	TRBV15	.	CATSSYTGTGVGNEQFF	TGTGCCACCAGCAGTTATACCGGGACAGGGGTTGGGAATGAGCAGTTCTTC
TRBJ1-5	.	TRBV28	.	CASSPGGSQPQHF	TGTGCCAGCAGCCCCGGAGGTAGTCAGCCCCAGCATTTT
TRBJ2-1	.	TRBV29-1	.	CSVERRYNEQFF	TGCAGCGTTGAGCGCCGGTACAATGAGCAGTTCTTC
TRBJ2-3	TRBD2	TRBV28	once	CASSSPELADLTDTQYF	TGTGCCAGCAGTTCACCCGAACTAGCGGACCTCACAGATACGCAGTATTTT
TRBJ2-1	TRBD1	TRBV10-3	.	CAISTTGQGVDEQFF	TGTGCCATCAGTACCACGGGACAGGGGGTTGATGAGCAGTTCTTC
TRBJ2-1	TRBD2	TRBV10-2	.	CASSVSGSRYNEQFF	TGCGCCAGCAGCGTAAGCGGGAGTCGGTACAATGAGCAGTTCTTC
TRBJ1-2	TRBD1	TRBV6-1	.	CASSELSGTGKGYTF	TGTGCCAGCAGTGAACTATCCGGGACAGGGAAAGGCTACACCTTC
TRBJ1-2	.	TRBV3-1/TRBV3-2	.	CASSQDSPPWGYTF	TGTGCCAGCAGCCAAGACTCTCCCCCTTGGGGCTACACCTTC